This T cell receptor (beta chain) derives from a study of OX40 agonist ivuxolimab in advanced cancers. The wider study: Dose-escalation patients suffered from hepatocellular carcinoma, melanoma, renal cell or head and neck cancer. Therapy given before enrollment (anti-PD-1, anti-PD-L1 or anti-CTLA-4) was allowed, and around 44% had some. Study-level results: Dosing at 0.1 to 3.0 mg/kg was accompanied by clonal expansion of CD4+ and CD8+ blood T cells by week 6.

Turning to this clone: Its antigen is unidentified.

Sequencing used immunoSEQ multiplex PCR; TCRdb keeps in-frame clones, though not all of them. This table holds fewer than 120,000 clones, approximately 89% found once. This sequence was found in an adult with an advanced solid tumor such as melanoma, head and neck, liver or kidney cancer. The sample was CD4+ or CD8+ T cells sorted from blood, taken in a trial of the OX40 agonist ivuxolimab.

CDR3: CASSLRQAEAGAEAFF. Written as DNA, the CDR3 is TGTGCCAGCAGCCTTCGACAGGCGGAGGCAGGGGCTGAAGCTTTCTTT. The rearrangement joins TRBV7-9 to TRBJ1-1; a weak D match, TRBD1 (6 bases). V shed 5 bases and J shed 6 bases, with 22 bases lying between them. Germline V lookup: CDR1 SEHNR, CDR2 FQNEAQ (reference sequence). The CDR3 is made up of 16 amino acids.